This passage covers 13 T cell receptor beta chains from one sample sequenced in a study of T cell repertoires in cytomegalovirus infection. Their recognized antigens are unknown. TCRdb ran MiXCR on the reads and lists one entry per CDR3 protein. The sample yields 700,000 to 850,000 distinct CDR3 sequences, roughly 33% seen once. Sequenced material: cultured CD8+ T cells from PBMCs, taken from culture after CMV antigen stimulation. All receptors come from a human donor in good health (CMV status not recorded). Some clones in this sample may be carry-over from other donors' samples.

At least ten counts were recorded for this clonotype. The gene calls are TRBV12-5 and TRBJ1-5, with D unclear. This CDR3 region has 20 residues. The germline V and J ends were trimmed by 3 bases and 0 bases, with 24 bases remaining between them. Germline lookup yields CDR1 LGHNT and CDR2 FRNRAP. The CDR3 DNA sequence: TGTGCTAGTGGTTTCGGCGCAGAATATGCTCGTATATATAGCAATCAGCCCCAGCATTTT. This encodes CASGFGAEYARIYSNQPQHF. Based on the CDR3 plus reference TRBV12-5 and TRBJ1-5, the full variable domain is DARVTQTPRHKVTEMGQEVTMRCQPILGHNTVFWYRQTMMQGLELLAYFRNRAPLDDSGMPKDRFSAEMPDATLATLKIQPSEPRDSAVYFCASGFGAEYARIYSNQPQHFGDGTRLSIL.

V and J are TRBV6-5 and TRBJ1-5; possible D gene TRBD1, 5 bases. V was cut by 0 bases and J by 15 bases, with 12 bases left in between. Germline V gene data show CDR1 as MNHEY and CDR2 as SVGAGI. The CDR3 runs 12 residues. The CDR3: CASSYSGHPTHF. The DNA for the CDR3 is TGTGCCAGCAGTTACTCAGGACACCCCACGCATTTT.

This clonotype showed up just a few times. J is TRBJ1-1 and V is TRBV27; D is undetermined. The CDR3 is 14 amino acids. V lost 6 bases, J lost 0 bases, and 11 bases lay in between. Germline V gene lookup returns CDR1 MNHEY and CDR2 SMNVEV (reference sequence). The CDR3 region has the DNA TGTGCCAGCAGGCCCGGCACAATGAACACTGAAGCTTTCTTT. Translation: CASRPGTMNTEAFF.

This chain connects TRBV5-1 to TRBJ1-6; TRBD1 is a possible D gene (5 bases). The CDR3 consists of 15 residues. CDR1 and CDR2 (germline): SGHRS, YFSETQ. Trimming stripped 4 bases from V and 9 bases from J, with 17 bases between. CDR3 sequence (DNA): TGCGCCAGCAGCCCAGGGCAGGGCCCGGGTTCACCCCTCCACTTT. It translates to CASSPGQGPGSPLHF.

The J gene is TRBJ2-2, the V gene TRBV12-5, with 9 positions matching TRBD1. V trimming: 1 base; J trimming: 6 bases; junction bases outside the gene matches: 15. The CDR3 has 19 residues. CDR1 is LGHNT and CDR2 is FRNRAP in the germline V gene. The CDR3 bases are TGTGCTAGTGGTTTGGAGGGACAGGGAGGCACACTCACCCCCGGGGAGCTGTTTTTT. This translates into CASGLEGQGGTLTPGELFF.

The chain couples TRBV7-9 to TRBJ1-2; no definite D call. Germline assignment: CDR1 SEHNR and CDR2 FQNEAQ (reference sequence). This CDR3 has 13 amino acids. Trimming took 7 bases from V and 7 from J, leaving 16 bases between them. CDR3 in amino acids: CASIPPGLFGYTF. DNA of the CDR3: TGTGCCAGCATCCCACCAGGCCTTTTTGGCTACACCTTC.

This clonotype appeared a few times. CDR3 residues: CASSLVGAGSTEAFF. CDR3 coding DNA: TGCGCCAGCAGCTTAGTAGGTGCAGGGAGCACTGAAGCTTTCTTT. V is TRBV5-1 and J is TRBJ1-1; possible D gene TRBD1, 5 bases. Trimming shortened V by 2 bases and J by 4 bases, and 15 bases separated the two germline ends. The CDR3 loop spans 15 amino acids. Germline V CDR1 and CDR2: SGHRS, YFSETQ.

The sample holds a few counts of this clonotype. As DNA, the CDR3 is TGTGCCAGCAGACGCGGACAGGCTCTCTATGGCTACACCTTC. Its protein is CASRRGQALYGYTF. The chain uses TRBV6-2 or TRBV6-3 and TRBJ1-2, with 7 bases lining up with TRBD1. Germline loops: CDR1 MNHEY, CDR2 SVGEGT. The V gene end was trimmed by 6 bases and the J gene end by 4 bases; junction bases not matched to a gene: 8. This CDR3 is built from 14 residues.

Concerning this clonotype: Germline is not matched at one junction end, which may reflect a read error. The genes are TRBV7-6 and TRBJ2-5; D is perhaps TRBD1 (5 bases). The CDR3 is 15 amino acids. Germline assignment: CDR1 SGHVS and CDR2 FNYEAQ. CDR3 protein: CANSLVGQTQETQYF. In DNA, the CDR3 is TGTGCCAACAGCTTAGTCGGACAAACCCAAGAGACCCAGTACTTC.

The chain uses TRBV27 and TRBJ2-3; D is possibly TRBD1 or TRBD2 (5 bases each). The germline V gene encodes CDR1 MNHEY and CDR2 SMNVEV (reference sequence). The V gene lost 8 bases and the J gene lost 8 bases, with 20 bases spanning the gap. This CDR3 has 14 amino acids. The CDR3 is CASGQSGPEGTQYF. CDR3 sequence (DNA): TGTGCCAGCGGACAATCTGGGCCCGAGGGTACGCAGTATTTT.

The CDR3 loop reads CAISGTHTYEQYV. CDR3 nucleotide sequence: TGTGCCATCAGTGGAACCCACACCTACGAGCAGTACGTC. This chain joins TRBV10-3 and TRBJ2-7, with D unresolved. The CDR3 covers 13 residues. Germline V gene lookup returns CDR1 ENHRY and CDR2 SYGVKD. V was clipped by 4 bases and J by 2 bases, with 9 bases between them.

The rearrangement links TRBV15 to TRBJ2-2; perhaps TRBD2 as D (5 bases). V lost 1 base and J 3 bases, leaving 9 bases between the germline ends. CDR1 and CDR2 from the germline V gene are LNHNV and YYDKDF (reference sequence). The CDR3 contains 15 residues. CDR3 protein: CATSRGLADTGELFF. In nucleotides, the CDR3 is TGTGCCACCAGCAGAGGGCTAGCAGACACCGGGGAGCTGTTTTTT.

In this sample, this clonotype turned up a few times. The chain joins TRBV20-1 to TRBJ2-7; D perhaps matches TRBD2 (5 bases). Germline values: CDR1 DFQATT, CDR2 SNEGSKA (reference sequence). The V and J ends lost 0 bases and 2 bases respectively, with 20 bases between them. The CDR3 length is 17 residues. CDR3 sequence: CSARDPNSEDSPYEQYF. In DNA, the CDR3 is TGCAGTGCTAGAGATCCCAACTCGGAGGATTCCCCCTACGAGCAGTACTTC.